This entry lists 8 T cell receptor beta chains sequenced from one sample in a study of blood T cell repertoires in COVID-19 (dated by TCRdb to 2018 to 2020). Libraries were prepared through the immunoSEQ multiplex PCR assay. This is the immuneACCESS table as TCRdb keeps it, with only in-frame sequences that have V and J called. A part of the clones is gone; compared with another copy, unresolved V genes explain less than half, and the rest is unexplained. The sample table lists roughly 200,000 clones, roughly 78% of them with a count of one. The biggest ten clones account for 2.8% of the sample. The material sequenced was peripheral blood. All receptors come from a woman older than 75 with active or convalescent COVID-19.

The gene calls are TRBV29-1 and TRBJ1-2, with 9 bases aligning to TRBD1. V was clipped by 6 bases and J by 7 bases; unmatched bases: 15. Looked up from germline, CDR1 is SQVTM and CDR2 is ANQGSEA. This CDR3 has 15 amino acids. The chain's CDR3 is CSVEIPGQGIGGYTF. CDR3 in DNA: TGCAGCGTCGAGATTCCGGGACAGGGAATTGGTGGCTACACCTTC.

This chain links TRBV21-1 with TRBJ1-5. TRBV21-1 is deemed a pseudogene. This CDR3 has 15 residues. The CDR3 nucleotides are TGTGCCACCGGGGGGACGACCACTCCCCATCAGCCCCAGCATTTT. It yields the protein CATGGTTTPHQPQHF.

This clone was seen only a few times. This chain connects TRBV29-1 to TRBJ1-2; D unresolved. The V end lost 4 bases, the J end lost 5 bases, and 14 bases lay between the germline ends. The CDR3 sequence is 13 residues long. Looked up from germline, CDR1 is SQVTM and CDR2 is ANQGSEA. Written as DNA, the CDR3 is TGCAGCGTTGCAATCGGGTATTTTTATGGCTACACCTTC. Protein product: CSVAIGYFYGYTF.

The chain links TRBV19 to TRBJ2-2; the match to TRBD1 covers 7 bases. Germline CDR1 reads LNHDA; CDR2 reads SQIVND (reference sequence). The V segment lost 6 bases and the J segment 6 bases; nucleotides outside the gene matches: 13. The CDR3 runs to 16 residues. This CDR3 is CASRSPGQVGAGELFF. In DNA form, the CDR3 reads TGTGCCAGTAGGTCGCCAGGACAGGTGGGGGCCGGGGAGCTGTTTTTT.

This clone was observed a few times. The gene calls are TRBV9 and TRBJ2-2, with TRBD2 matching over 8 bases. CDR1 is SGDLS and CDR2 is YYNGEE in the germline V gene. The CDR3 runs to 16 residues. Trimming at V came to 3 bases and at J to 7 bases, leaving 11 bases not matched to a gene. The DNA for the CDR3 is TGTGCCAGCAGCGCAACGGGGGGGCTTCAGTACGGGGAGCTGTTTTTT. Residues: CASSATGGLQYGELFF.

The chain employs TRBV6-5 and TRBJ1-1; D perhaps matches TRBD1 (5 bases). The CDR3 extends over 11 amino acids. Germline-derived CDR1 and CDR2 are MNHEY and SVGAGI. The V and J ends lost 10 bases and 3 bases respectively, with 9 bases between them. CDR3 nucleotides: TGTGCCACCCAACAGGACACTGAAGCTTTCTTT. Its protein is CATQQDTEAFF.

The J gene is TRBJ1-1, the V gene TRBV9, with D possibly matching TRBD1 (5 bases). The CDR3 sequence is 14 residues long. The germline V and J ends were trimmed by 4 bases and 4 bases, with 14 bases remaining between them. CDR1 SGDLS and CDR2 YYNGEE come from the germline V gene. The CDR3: CASSTIGGGTEAFF. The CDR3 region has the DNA TGTGCCAGCAGCACTATTGGGGGGGGCACTGAAGCTTTCTTT.

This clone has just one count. The CDR3, as DNA: TGTGCCAGCAGTTTAGCGGGCCCGATCCAAGAGACCCAGTACTTC. It translates to CASSLAGPIQETQYF. V is TRBV28 and J is TRBJ2-5; D might be TRBD2 (5 bases). CDR1 and CDR2 (germline): MDHEN, SYDVKM. This CDR3 has 15 amino acids. Deletions cut 2 bases from V and 1 base from J, with 11 bases between.